Sequencing of this T cell receptor beta chain was carried out in a study of cytomegalovirus exposure and HLA in healthy donors. A multiplex PCR was run with 60 Vbeta primers and 13 Jbeta primers. The protocol was immunoSEQ multiplex PCR, while the TCRdb copy is restricted to in-frame clones and leaves out a portion. This table has 150,000 to 200,000 clones, roughly two thirds appearing once. Broader study findings: In a later analysis, parvovirus B19, influenza, CMV and Epstein-Barr virus appeared linked to several top co-occurrence clusters. Researchers reported in a later analysis that a missense DCLRE1C variant was tied to TCR beta V- and J-gene trimming. The majority of TCR sequences were rare, yet some public TCRs appeared in many donors.

Donors likely had unrecorded immune exposures despite being nominally healthy when sampled. As concerns this clone: The antigen is not known.

Germline assignment: CDR1 KGHSH and CDR2 LQKENI. Trimming removed 4 bases from V and 8 bases from J, with 18 bases in between. The CDR3 has 15 amino acids. The sample consisted of PBMCs. The receptor's source is a woman aged 40 to 50 in good health and CMV-seropositive. The rearrangement links TRBV18 to TRBJ2-1; D may be TRBD1 (6 bases). The CDR3 sequence is CASSLPGQPWDEQFF. CDR3 nucleotides: TGTGCCAGCTCACTTCCGGGACAACCTTGGGATGAGCAGTTCTTC.